The entry below gives a single T cell receptor (beta chain) sequence along with its context. The repertoire was sequenced with immunoSEQ multiplex PCR; TCRdb's copy has only in-frame clones and lacks some. The table has approximately 50,000 clones, approximately 86% seen once. The germline gives CDR1 SGHTA, CDR2 FQGTGA. The CDR3 consists of 14 residues. Trimming shortened V by 5 bases and J by 6 bases, and 17 bases separated the two germline ends. This record belongs to a study of radiotherapy plus CTLA-4 blockade in lung cancer. This receptor was obtained from a human donor with non-small cell lung cancer that progressed on radiotherapy plus ipilimumab. Some clones in this sample may be carry-over from other donors' samples. This material consisted of peripheral blood, taken from a patient treated with radiotherapy plus ipilimumab. The chain is built from TRBV7-3 and TRBJ2-7; possible D gene TRBD1, 6 bases. CDR3 protein: CASSPHTTGAEQYF. The CDR3 DNA reads TGTGCCAGCAGCCCGCATACGACAGGAGCCGAGCAGTACTTC. Full variable domain (remainder filled in from reference TRBV7-3 and TRBJ2-7): GAGVSQTPSNKVTEKGKYVELRCDPISGHTALYWYRQSLGQGPEFLIYFQGTGAADDSGLPNDRFFAVRPEGSVSTLKIQRTERGDSAVYLCASSPHTTGAEQYFGPGTRLTVT.